The sequence of this T cell receptor beta chain was determined in a study of CD8 T cells in ankylosing spondylitis. The sample holds a few counts of this clonotype. Its antigen is unknown. Whole-study results and caveats: Reportedly, matched ankylosing spondylitis synovial fluid was significantly enriched for disease-linked clones.

TCRdb used MiXCR to reprocess the 5' RACE reads, holding one entry per CDR3 protein. The sample has 350,000 to 400,000 distinct CDR3 sequences; 20% to 25% are singletons. Specimen: blood, either unsorted or a sorted T cell fraction (not recorded which). The clonotype originates from a male donor with ankylosing spondylitis or in good health (not recorded which).

As DNA, the CDR3 is TGTGCCAGCACCACGGGACTACCCACAGATACGCAGTATTTT. Translated, it gives CASTTGLPTDTQYF. The genes are TRBV6-2 or TRBV6-3 and TRBJ2-3, with TRBD2 matching 7 bases. This CDR3 has 14 amino acids. J gave up 2 bases and V 7 bases, and 6 bases lay outside the gene matches. Germline assignment: CDR1 MNHEY and CDR2 SVGEGT.